This TCR beta chain came from a study of long-term antiretroviral therapy in people with HIV. Per donor, at least one pre-ART and at least two post-ART PBMC samples were obtained. There were roughly 0.95-10 million cryopreserved PBMC in the samples before DNA extraction. The CDR3 has 15 residues. V was clipped by 4 bases and J by 10 bases; unmatched bases: 7. Germline lookup yields CDR1 SGHVS and CDR2 FNYEAQ. Regarding the study as a whole: Subsequent to ART, diversity was augmented yet persisted below that of transplant donor controls.

With regard to this clone: No antigen is known for it.

They ran version v3.0 of the immunoSEQ assay at survey level. The protocol was immunoSEQ multiplex PCR, while the TCRdb copy is restricted to in-frame clones and leaves out a portion. The sample lists tens of thousands of clones; around 79% were seen once. The specimen comprised unsorted PBMCs, sampled 4.1 years after starting antiretroviral therapy. This chain connects TRBV7-6 to TRBJ2-1, with 13 bases lining up with TRBD2. The clonotype comes from a woman between 40 and 55 years old with HIV. CDR3 protein: CASSSGLAGATEQFF. In nucleotides, the CDR3 is TGTGCCAGCAGCTCAGGACTAGCGGGAGCCACCGAGCAGTTCTTC.